The 19 T cell receptor beta chains given below trace back to one sample, sequenced in a study of blood T cell repertoires in COVID-19. Using immunoSEQ multiplex PCR, the repertoire was profiled, and TCRdb retains in-frame clones only, with some absent. The sample holds roughly 380,000 clones, around nine tenths seen once. The sequencing input was peripheral blood. The receptors were gathered from a woman aged 55-69 years with COVID-19, enrolled during active disease.

This clone was seen just once. The V and J genes are TRBV10-3 and TRBJ2-4, with D possibly TRBD2 on 6 matching bases. Trimming took 2 bases from V and 5 from J, leaving 7 bases between them. The CDR3 is 13 amino acids. Germline-derived CDR1 and CDR2 are ENHRY and SYGVKD. In DNA form, the CDR3 reads TGTGCCATCAGTGAGGCGGGGCAAAACATTCAGTACTTC. Protein sequence: CAISEAGQNIQYF.

The V and J genes are TRBV24-1 and TRBJ1-1, with 7 bases identical to TRBD1. J was trimmed by 0 bases and V by 7 bases; bases with no gene match: 1. There are 13 residues in the CDR3. CDR1 is KGHDR, CDR2 SFDVKD, per germline. The CDR3 region has the DNA TGTGCCACCAGGGGACAGATGAACACTGAAGCTTTCTTT. It encodes CATRGQMNTEAFF.

The CDR3 protein is CASRRGNGGAYNEQFF. In DNA form, the CDR3 reads TGTGCCAGCCGCCGTGGAAACGGGGGGGCCTACAATGAGCAGTTCTTC. V is TRBV11-2 and J is TRBJ2-1, with 8 bases fitting TRBD2. V trimming: 8 bases; J trimming: 2 bases; junction bases outside the gene matches: 11. This CDR3 is built from 16 residues. The germline CDR1 and CDR2 sequences are SGHAT and FQNNGV.

V is TRBV11-2 and J is TRBJ2-7; D perhaps matches TRBD1 (5 bases). This CDR3 contains 17 residues. CDR1 SGHAT and CDR2 FQNNGV come from the germline V gene. V lost 3 bases and J 1 base, leaving 19 bases between the germline ends. The CDR3 nucleotides are TGTGCCAGCAGCTTCTTGCAGGGATTCCAAAAATCCTACGAGCAGTACTTC. Its protein product is CASSFLQGFQKSYEQYF.

The chain employs TRBV6-5 and TRBJ2-1; the match to TRBD2 covers 7 bases. V was pared by 5 bases and J by 6 bases, with 4 bases of the junction left unmatched. CDR1 and CDR2 (germline): MNHEY, SVGAGI. The CDR3 runs to 13 residues. CDR3 nucleotide sequence: TGTGCCAGCAGTCGGACTAGGTCCAATGAGCAGTTCTTC. As protein: CASSRTRSNEQFF.

The genes are TRBV18 and TRBJ1-1; D perhaps matches TRBD1 (6 bases). V was clipped by 3 bases and J by 1 base, with 18 bases between them. The V gene's germline CDR1 is KGHSH and CDR2 LQKENI. The CDR3 contains 17 residues. The CDR3: CASSPLDRKGPNTEAFF. The CDR3 DNA sequence: TGTGCCAGCTCACCCCTCGACAGGAAGGGCCCGAACACTGAAGCTTTCTTT.

The chain couples TRBV6-5 to TRBJ1-2; TRBD1 aligns across 7 bases. This CDR3 has 13 residues. The ends lost 2 bases at V and 7 bases at J; junction bases unmatched: 4. The germline gives CDR1 MNHEY, CDR2 SVGAGI. The CDR3 DNA sequence: TGTGCCAGCAGTTACGACAGGGTACGTGGCTACACCTTC. It translates to CASSYDRVRGYTF.

V and J are TRBV15 and TRBJ2-4; maybe TRBD1 (6 bases). Germline lookup yields CDR1 LNHNV and CDR2 YYDKDF (reference sequence). The CDR3 consists of 14 residues. Trimming took off 6 bases at V and 7 bases at J, with 16 bases between the two ends. The CDR3 region has the DNA TGTGCCACCAGTTCCCGGGACATCCGGAACATTCAGTACTTC. Translating gives CATSSRDIRNIQYF.

The CDR3 sequence is CASSRQDSIPVYGYTF. The CDR3 region has the DNA TGTGCCAGCAGCCGTCAGGACAGCATTCCCGTCTATGGCTACACCTTC. The J gene is TRBJ1-2, the V gene TRBV21-1; the D call TRBD1 from the table was never checked on the DNA. TRBV21-1 has pseudogene status. The CDR3 sequence is 16 residues long.

V and J are TRBV7-6 and TRBJ2-7; TRBD2 aligns across 10 bases. The CDR3 length is 15 residues. Germline-derived CDR1 and CDR2 are SGHVS and FNYEAQ. Losses at the gene ends were 1 base for V and 3 bases for J; bases not matched to a gene: 3. The CDR3 DNA follows: TGTGCCAGCAGCTTAGATCGACTAGCGGGCTACGAGCAGTACTTC. Protein product: CASSLDRLAGYEQYF.

The V call is TRBV7-6, the J call TRBJ1-5; D is unclear. CDR3 length: 16 amino acids. Germline lookup yields CDR1 SGHVS and CDR2 FNYEAQ. The V end was cut by 1 base, the J end by 0 bases, with 10 bases between. CDR3 DNA sequence: TGTGCCAGCAGCTTAGAAGCCGGACTTAGCAATCAGCCCCAGCATTTT. This codes for CASSLEAGLSNQPQHF.

The chain recombines TRBV19 with TRBJ1-4, with a weak D call TRBD1 (6 bases). The V end lost 5 bases, the J end lost 6 bases, and 19 bases lay between the germline ends. The CDR3 has 16 amino acids. Germline V CDR1 and CDR2: LNHDA, SQIVND (reference sequence). The CDR3 nucleotides read TGTGCCAGTAGTGGGGACACGGACAATATTCATGAAAAACTGTTTTTT. Translating it yields CASSGDTDNIHEKLFF.

The rearrangement uses TRBV28 and TRBJ2-1; D possibly corresponds to TRBD2 (6 bases). Germline values: CDR1 MDHEN, CDR2 SYDVKM. V was shortened by 7 bases and J by 5 bases, with 12 bases between the two germline ends. CDR3 length: 13 amino acids. This CDR3 reads CASTLGGNNEQFF. In nucleotides, the CDR3 is TGTGCCAGCACCCTGGGGGGTAACAATGAGCAGTTCTTC.

In the case of this clone: In the same sample, other DNA sequences code for this CDR3. The V call is TRBV6-5, the J call TRBJ1-1, with 7 positions matching TRBD1. Germline V gene lookup returns CDR1 MNHEY and CDR2 SVGAGI. This CDR3 spans 13 amino acids. J lost 11 bases, V lost 0 bases, and 6 bases had no gene match. The CDR3 region is CASSYSGGVGAFF. Here the CDR3 DNA reads TGTGCCAGCAGTTACTCAGGGGGCGTGGGGGCTTTCTTT.

This chain joins TRBV28 and TRBJ1-2; weak D call: TRBD1 (6 bases). Germline values: CDR1 MDHEN, CDR2 SYDVKM. V was cut by 5 bases and J by 0 bases, with 13 bases left in between. This CDR3 is 15 amino acids long. Here the CDR3 reads CASSPQYRANYGYTF. The CDR3 coding sequence is TGTGCCAGCAGTCCTCAATACAGGGCTAACTATGGCTACACCTTC.

The gene calls are TRBV5-1 and TRBJ1-3, with TRBD1 as a possible D gene (6 bases). The CDR3 is made up of 15 amino acids. Per germline, CDR1 SGHRS and CDR2 YFSETQ. Trimming pared 4 bases from V and 0 bases from J, leaving 11 bases between. This CDR3 is CASSEDSYSGNTIYF. For the CDR3, the DNA is TGCGCCAGCAGCGAGGACAGTTACTCTGGAAACACCATATATTTT.

CDR3 protein: CASTTGTSIEKLFF. The CDR3, as DNA: TGTGCCAGCACGACCGGGACATCAATTGAAAAACTGTTTTTT. This chain links TRBV6-4 with TRBJ1-4, with D possibly matching TRBD1 (6 bases). The V end was cut by 7 bases, the J end by 7 bases, with 16 bases between. There are 14 residues in the CDR3. Germline CDR1 MRHNA, CDR2 SNTAGT.

This clone was seen once. Here the CDR3 reads CASSGLTSGGETQYF. The CDR3, as DNA: TGTGCCAGCAGCGGACTGACTAGCGGGGGGGAGACCCAGTACTTC. V usage is TRBV11-1 and J usage is TRBJ2-5; 13 bases are a match to TRBD2. Germline values: CDR1 SGHAT, CDR2 FQDESV (reference sequence). V lost 5 bases to trimming and J lost 5 bases; unmatched junction nucleotides: 5. The CDR3 runs to 15 residues.

The CDR3 is CASSPLAGIDNEQFF. The CDR3 DNA follows: TGTGCCAGCTCACCCCTAGCGGGGATCGACAATGAGCAGTTCTTC. The chain recombines TRBV18 with TRBJ2-1; 9 bases map to TRBD2. J gave up 5 bases and V 3 bases, and 5 bases lay outside the gene matches. Germline V gene lookup returns CDR1 KGHSH and CDR2 LQKENI. CDR3 length: 15 residues.